These 10 T cell receptor beta chains were sequenced from one sample in a study of blood T cell repertoires in COVID-19. Profiling relied on immunoSEQ multiplex PCR, and the TCRdb table lists in-frame clones only, not all of them. Among over 110,000 clones, around 84% were seen once, and the ten largest hold roughly 10%. Sequencing was performed on peripheral blood. The receptors stem from a man in his sixties with active or convalescent COVID-19.

Comment on this clone: One junction end disagrees with the germline gene, perhaps due to a read error. The CDR3 coding sequence is TGTGCCAGCAGTGCCTTCTGGGGGACTCACTTC. It codes for CASSAFWGTHF. The chain couples TRBV6-1 to TRBJ2-4; the D gene is possibly TRBD2 (6 bases). This CDR3 is 11 amino acids long. The germline gives CDR1 MNHNS, CDR2 SASEGT.

This clone was seen only once. This chain links TRBV11-2 with TRBJ2-7; 8 bases are a match to TRBD1. CDR3 size: 18 residues. V gave up 0 bases and J gave up 2 bases; unmatched junction bases: 12. Per germline, CDR1 SGHAT and CDR2 FQNNGV. The CDR3 coding sequence is TGTGCCAGCAGCTTAGATCCCCCCAGGGGGCGCTTTCCCTACGAGCAGTACGTC. Its translation: CASSLDPPRGRFPYEQYV.

The chain uses TRBV7-2 and TRBJ2-4; D is unresolved. The CDR3 is made up of 15 amino acids. CDR1 and CDR2 (germline): SGHTA, FQGNSA. With 4 bases removed from V and 0 bases from J, the gap between germline ends came to 10 bases. As DNA, the CDR3 is TGTGCCAGCAGCTCGACTGAACTAGCCAAAAACATTCAGTACTTC. Its translation: CASSSTELAKNIQYF.

The chain is built from TRBV6-5 and TRBJ1-2; D may be TRBD1 (6 bases). This CDR3 has 14 amino acids. Per germline, CDR1 MNHEY and CDR2 SVGAGI. V was clipped by 8 bases and J by 0 bases, with 13 bases between them. In DNA form, the CDR3 reads TGTGCCAGCTTTGGACAGTTAGCTAACTATGGCTACACCTTC. This gives the protein CASFGQLANYGYTF.

CDR3 sequence reads: CATSEDSRTDTQYF. The CDR3 DNA is TGTGCCACCTCCGAGGATAGCCGCACAGATACGCAGTATTTT. The chain joins TRBV6-4 to TRBJ2-3; D is unresolved. This CDR3 is 14 amino acids long. V was cut by 10 bases and J by 1 base, with 15 bases left in between. Per germline, CDR1 MRHNA and CDR2 SNTAGT.

The rearrangement links TRBV6-2 or TRBV6-3 to TRBJ1-1; D gene unclear. V was cut by 5 bases and J by 11 bases, with 12 bases left in between. CDR3 length equals 11 residues. Germline lookup yields CDR1 MNHEY and CDR2 SVGEGT. This CDR3 reads CASSKSTGAFF. CDR3 bases: TGTGCCAGCAGTAAGTCGACTGGGGCTTTCTTT.

J is TRBJ1-1 and V is TRBV5-1; TRBD1 aligns across 7 bases. V dropped 3 bases and J dropped 5; count of bases not matched to a gene: 10. The CDR3 sequence is 15 residues long. The germline V gene encodes CDR1 SGHRS and CDR2 YFSETQ. CDR3 in DNA: TGCGCCAGCAGCTCCCAGGGGGGTAAGCGGACTGAAGCTTTCTTT. It yields the protein CASSSQGGKRTEAFF.

V and J are TRBV19 and TRBJ2-7; unclear D gene. This CDR3 region has 14 residues. V lost 4 bases to trimming and J lost 3 bases, with 13 bases between them. Per germline, CDR1 LNHDA and CDR2 SQIVND (reference sequence). The CDR3 DNA is TGTGCCAGTAGTAAGAACCGGGTCGACTACGAGCAGTACTTC. Translation: CASSKNRVDYEQYF. Combining the CDR3 with reference TRBV19 and TRBJ2-7 gives the whole variable domain DGGITQSPKYLFRKEGQNVTLSCEQNLNHDAMYWYRQDPGQGLRLIYYSQIVNDFQKGDIAEGYSVSREKKESFPLTVTSAQKNPTAFYLCASSKNRVDYEQYFGPGTRLTVT.

The chain joins TRBV7-2 to TRBJ1-1; D not resolved. CDR3 length equals 15 residues. Trimming stripped 0 bases from V and 0 bases from J, with 8 bases between. Germline values: CDR1 SGHTA, CDR2 FQGNSA. This CDR3 reads CASSLASQMNTEAFF. The CDR3 DNA reads as TGTGCCAGCAGCTTAGCTTCGCAGATGAACACTGAAGCTTTCTTT.

The rearrangement uses TRBV30 and TRBJ1-4; D is possibly TRBD1 (5 bases). The V gene's germline CDR1 is GTSNPN and CDR2 SVGIG (reference sequence). This CDR3 contains 12 residues. Trimming left V 0 bases short and J 11 bases short, with 10 bases between. CDR3 residues: CAWSVGVGKLFF. For the CDR3, the DNA is TGTGCCTGGAGTGTAGGGGTCGGGAAACTGTTTTTT. The full variable domain, with the rest looked up from reference TRBV30 and TRBJ1-4, is SQTIHQWPATLVQPVGSPLSLECTVEGTSNPNLYWYRQAAGRGLQLLFYSVGIGQISSEVPQNLSASRPQDRQFILSSKKLLLSDSGFYLCAWSVGVGKLFFGSGTQLSVL.